The TCR beta chain described here comes from a study of shared clonotypes between healthy human individuals. Study conclusions and caveats: Enrolling few donors narrowed the genetic and exposure-history diversity that was represented.

Data came from immunoSEQ multiplex PCR; TCRdb stores just in-frame clones and leaves some out. Counted here are 1.5 million to 2.5 million clones, over 85% occurring once; the ten biggest clones make up 1% to 1.5%. V dropped 7 bases and J dropped 8 bases, with 6 bases sitting between them. This CDR3 is 10 amino acids long. Per the germline V gene, CDR1 is SNHLY and CDR2 is FYNNEI. For this clone: Its antigen remains unknown.

Terminally differentiated effector memory CD45RA+ cells were left out of the naive CD8 fraction, which was CD45RO-negative and positively selected for CCR7. The sequence came from a man aged 18 to 29 in good health. The V gene is TRBV2, the J gene TRBJ2-1; no clear D. Input material: naive CD8+ T cells sorted from blood. The CDR3 nucleotides are TGTGCCAGCAATTCGGATGAGCAGTTCTTC. Amino acid sequence: CASNSDEQFF.